One sample yielded the 2 T cell receptor beta chains listed below, sequenced in a study of blood T cell repertoires in COVID-19. Using immunoSEQ multiplex PCR, the repertoire was profiled, and TCRdb retains in-frame clones only, with some absent. The sample has roughly 310,000 clones, about 90% seen once. The sample consisted of peripheral blood. Source of these receptors: a woman in her thirties with COVID-19, enrolled during active disease.

The V gene is TRBV5-4, the J gene TRBJ2-7, with D perhaps matching TRBD2 (5 bases). The length of the CDR3 is 14 residues. CDR1 is SGHNT, CDR2 YYREEE, per germline (reference sequence). With 2 bases removed from V and 7 bases from J, the gap between germline ends came to 16 bases. CDR3 residues: CASSFKGTTGEQYF. CDR3 in DNA: TGTGCCAGCAGCTTTAAAGGAACGACGGGGGAGCAGTACTTC.

The V and J genes are TRBV13 and TRBJ2-3; 9 nucleotides match TRBD2. CDR1 is PRHDT, CDR2 FYEKMQ, per germline (reference sequence). This CDR3 is 20 amino acids long. The junction had 16 bases not matched to a gene; V was cut back by 3 bases and J by 0 bases. CDR3: CASSFDRAIASGRSTDTQYF. In nucleotides, the CDR3 is TGTGCCAGCAGCTTCGACAGGGCAATCGCCAGCGGGAGGAGCACAGATACGCAGTATTTT. Combining the CDR3 with reference TRBV13 and TRBJ2-3 gives the whole variable domain AAGVIQSPRHLIKEKRETATLKCYPIPRHDTVYWYQQGPGQDPQFLISFYEKMQSDKGSIPDRFSAQQFSDYHSELNMSSLELGDSALYFCASSFDRAIASGRSTDTQYFGPGTRLTVL.